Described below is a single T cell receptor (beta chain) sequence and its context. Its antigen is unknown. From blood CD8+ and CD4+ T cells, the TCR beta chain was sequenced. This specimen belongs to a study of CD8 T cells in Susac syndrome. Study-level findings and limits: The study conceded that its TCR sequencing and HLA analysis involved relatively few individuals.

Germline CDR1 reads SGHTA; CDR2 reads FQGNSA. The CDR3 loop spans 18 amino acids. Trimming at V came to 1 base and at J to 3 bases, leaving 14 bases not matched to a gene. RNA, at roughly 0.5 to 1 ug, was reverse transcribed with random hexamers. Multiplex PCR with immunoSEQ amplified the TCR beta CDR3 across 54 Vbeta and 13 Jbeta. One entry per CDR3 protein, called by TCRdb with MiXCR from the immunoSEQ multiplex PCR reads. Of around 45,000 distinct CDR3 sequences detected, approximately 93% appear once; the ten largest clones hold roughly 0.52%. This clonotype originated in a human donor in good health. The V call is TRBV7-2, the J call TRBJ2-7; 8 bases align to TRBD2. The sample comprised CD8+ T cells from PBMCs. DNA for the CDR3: TGTGCCAGCAGCTTAGTGGTGACCGGGACTAGGGTTGACTACGAGCAGTACTTC. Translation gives CASSLVVTGTRVDYEQYF. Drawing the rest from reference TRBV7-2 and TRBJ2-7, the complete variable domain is GAGVSQSPSNKVTEKGKDVELRCDPISGHTALYWYRQSLGQGLEFLIYFQGNSAPDKSGLPSDRFSAERTGGSVSTLTIQRTQQEDSAVYLCASSLVVTGTRVDYEQYFGPGTRLTVT.